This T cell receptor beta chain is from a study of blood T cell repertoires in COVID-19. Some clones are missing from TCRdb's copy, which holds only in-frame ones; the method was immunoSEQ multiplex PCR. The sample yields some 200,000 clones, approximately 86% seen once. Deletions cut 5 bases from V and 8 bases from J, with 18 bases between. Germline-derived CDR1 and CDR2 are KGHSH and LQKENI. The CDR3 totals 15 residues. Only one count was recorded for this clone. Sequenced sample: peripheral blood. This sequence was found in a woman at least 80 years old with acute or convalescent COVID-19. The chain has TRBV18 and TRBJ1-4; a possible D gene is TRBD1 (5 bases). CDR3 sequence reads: CASSTGRAKGEKLFF. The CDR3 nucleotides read TGTGCCAGCTCAACTGGACGGGCGAAGGGGGAAAAACTGTTTTTT. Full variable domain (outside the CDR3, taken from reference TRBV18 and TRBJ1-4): NAGVMQNPRHLVRRRGQEARLRCSPMKGHSHVYWYRQLPEEGLKFMVYLQKENIIDESGMPKERFSAEFPKEGPSILRIQQVVRGDSAAYFCASSTGRAKGEKLFFGSGTQLSVL.